Shown below are 11 T cell receptor beta chains from a single sample sequenced in a study of blood T cell repertoires in COVID-19. Repertoires were generated with immunoSEQ multiplex PCR, while TCRdb's copy carries only in-frame clones and drops some. The data hold around 330,000 clones, with about 85% observed a single time. Sequencing was performed on PBMCs or T cells enriched from blood (not recorded which). These receptors were obtained from a woman aged 30 to 39 who had been exposed to COVID-19.

The V and J genes are TRBV6-2 or TRBV6-3 and TRBJ2-5; weak D call: TRBD2 (6 bases). Germline-derived CDR1 and CDR2 are MNHEY and SVGEGT. V shed 0 bases and J shed 2 bases, with 7 bases lying between them. CDR3 length equals 14 residues. CDR3 amino acids: CASSYSGLQETQYF. In nucleotides, the CDR3 is TGTGCCAGCAGTTACTCGGGACTTCAAGAGACCCAGTACTTC.

V and J are TRBV15 and TRBJ2-4; possibly TRBD2 for D (7 bases). The CDR3 is made up of 15 amino acids. Germline assignment: CDR1 LNHNV and CDR2 YYDKDF (reference sequence). V was cut by 0 bases and J by 8 bases, with 14 bases left in between. This CDR3 is CATSRDRGAWDIQYF. Written as DNA, the CDR3 is TGTGCCACCAGCAGAGACCGGGGGGCGTGGGACATTCAGTACTTC.

Concerning this clone: Different DNA sequences within this sample yield the same CDR3. The rearrangement uses TRBV25-1 and TRBJ2-2, with 9 bases fitting TRBD1. The CDR3 consists of 13 residues. The J segment lost 5 bases and the V segment lost 6 bases, leaving 1 base of the junction unmatched. Germline V gene data show CDR1 as MGHDK and CDR2 as SYGVNS. For the CDR3, the DNA is TGTGCCAGCAGGACAGGGGGAACCGGGGAGCTGTTTTTT. The encoded protein is CASRTGGTGELFF. The whole variable domain, filled in from reference TRBV25-1 and TRBJ2-2, reads EADIYQTPRYLVIGTGKKITLECSQTMGHDKMYWYQQDPGMELHLIHYSYGVNSTEKGDLSSESTVSRIRTEHFPLTLESARPSHTSQYLCASRTGGTGELFFGEGSRLTVL.

The chain couples TRBV7-8 to TRBJ1-1, with unresolved D. This CDR3 spans 13 amino acids. With 5 bases removed from V and 0 bases from J, the gap between germline ends came to 7 bases. Germline values: CDR1 SGHVS, CDR2 FQNEAQ. The CDR3 nucleotides read TGTGCCAGCAGCCAGCCGCTGAACACTGAAGCTTTCTTT. Encoded protein: CASSQPLNTEAFF. The full variable domain, in which reference TRBV7-8 and TRBJ1-1 provide the parts outside the CDR3, is GAGVSQSPRYKVAKRGQDVALRCDPISGHVSLFWYQQALGQGPEFLTYFQNEAQLDKSGLPSDRFFAERPEGSVSTLKIQRTQQEDSAVYLCASSQPLNTEAFFGQGTRLTVV.

The chain combines TRBV28 with TRBJ2-5, with 11 nucleotides matching TRBD2. Trimming removed 6 bases from V and 5 bases from J; junction bases left unmatched: 11. CDR1 is MDHEN, CDR2 SYDVKM, per germline. CDR3 length equals 16 residues. CDR3 DNA sequence: TGTGCCAGCAGCCCGGTTAGCGGGAGGGCCCGTGAGACCCAGTACTTC. Encoded protein: CASSPVSGRARETQYF.

This chain uses TRBV6-5 with TRBJ2-1; 11 bases align to TRBD1. J was trimmed by 9 bases and V by 6 bases; bases with no gene match: 4. Per germline, CDR1 MNHEY and CDR2 SVGAGI. The CDR3 length is 13 residues. CDR3 loop: CASRGQGASEQFF. The CDR3 coding sequence is TGTGCCAGCAGAGGACAGGGGGCAAGTGAGCAGTTCTTC.

The chain employs TRBV6-5 and TRBJ1-1; 8 bases are a match to TRBD1. The V segment lost 7 bases and the J segment 5 bases; nucleotides outside the gene matches: 6. The CDR3 runs to 13 residues. The V gene's germline CDR1 is MNHEY and CDR2 SVGAGI. The CDR3 region has the DNA TGTGCCAGCATTCGTCACAGGGGGACTGAAGCTTTCTTT. Amino acid sequence: CASIRHRGTEAFF.

The gene calls are TRBV28 and TRBJ1-3, with D uncertain. V shed 2 bases and J shed 3 bases, with 5 bases lying between them. The germline V gene encodes CDR1 MDHEN and CDR2 SYDVKM. The CDR3 runs 13 residues. DNA of the CDR3: TGTGCCAGCAGTTTAGGCGGTGGAAACACCATATATTTT. Its translation is CASSLGGGNTIYF.

Ten or more counts support this clone. V and J are TRBV11-2 and TRBJ2-2, with 8 bases fitting TRBD1. Germline-derived CDR1 and CDR2 are SGHAT and FQNNGV. The ends lost 6 bases at V and 7 bases at J; junction bases unmatched: 7. The CDR3 has 14 amino acids. The CDR3 loop reads CASRPQGAGGELFF. CDR3 bases: TGTGCCAGCAGGCCCCAGGGGGCCGGCGGGGAGCTGTTTTTT.

This clone came up once. This chain links TRBV6-5 with TRBJ2-2, with TRBD2 matching 7 bases. Germline CDR1 MNHEY, CDR2 SVGAGI. Trimming removed 6 bases from V and 3 bases from J; junction bases left unmatched: 7. CDR3 length: 15 residues. CDR3 DNA: TGTGCCAGCAGGCCAGCGGGGAGATACACCGGGGAGCTGTTTTTT. The encoded protein is CASRPAGRYTGELFF.

This clone was seen once. The chain is built from TRBV3-1 (or the pseudogene TRBV3-2) and TRBJ2-1; the match to TRBD2 covers 7 bases. The CDR3 consists of 14 residues. V was clipped by 0 bases and J by 6 bases; unmatched bases: 2. Germline V gene lookup returns CDR1 LGHDT and CDR2 YNNKEL (reference sequence). This chain's CDR3 is CASSQEAGSNEQFF. The CDR3 nucleotides read TGTGCCAGCAGCCAAGAAGCGGGGAGCAATGAGCAGTTCTTC.